This entry concerns a single TCR beta chain. CDR1 SGHTA and CDR2 FQGNSA come from the germline V gene. The CDR3 runs to 13 residues. These data come from a study of monozygotic twins with inflammatory bowel disease. During cDNA synthesis, UMIs that each contained a 6-nucleotide sample barcode were added by means of template switching. The cDNA of both the TCRalpha and TCRbeta chains was subjected to two nested PCRs of about 17 and 10 cycles. After re-calling the 5' RACE reads, TCRdb lists one entry per CDR3 protein, DNA absent. The table gives about 380,000 distinct CDR3 sequences; the top ten clones make up just over 2.5% of it.

Sequenced input: blood. The receptor's source is a human donor with ulcerative colitis or Crohn's disease, or a healthy co-twin of an affected twin (not recorded which). The chain uses TRBV7-2 and TRBJ2-4; TCRdb's D call of TRBD1 is untestable without DNA. CDR3 in amino acids: CASSPPGLSIQYF.